What follows are 12 T cell receptor beta chains derived from one specimen sequenced in a study of shared clonotypes between healthy human individuals. Libraries were prepared by immunoSEQ multiplex PCR; TCRdb keeps only in-frame clonotypes and omits some of them. Altogether more than 2 million clones are present, just under 95% being singletons, with the ten largest covering about 1.1%. Naive CD8 cells lacked CD45RO and underwent positive selection for CCR7, leaving out terminally differentiated effector memory CD45RA+ cells. The sequenced material came from naive CD8+ T cells sorted from blood. These receptor sequences come from a man younger than 30 in good health.

The chain couples TRBV2 to TRBJ2-7, with D uncertain. There are 11 residues in the CDR3. Germline lookup yields CDR1 SNHLY and CDR2 FYNNEI. Trimming took 4 bases from V and 6 from J, leaving 7 bases between them. This chain's CDR3 is CASSVNFEQYF. In DNA, the CDR3 is TGTGCCAGCAGTGTCAATTTCGAGCAGTACTTC.

The CDR3 DNA is TGTGCCAGCACCCCCTGGACAGCAGATACGCAGTATTTT. Translation gives CASTPWTADTQYF. The chain is built from TRBV2 and TRBJ2-3, with D perhaps matching TRBD1 (6 bases). The V and J ends lost 7 bases and 4 bases respectively, with 12 bases between them. The CDR3 consists of 13 residues. The V gene's germline CDR1 is SNHLY and CDR2 FYNNEI.

This rearrangement joins TRBV28 to TRBJ1-5; no definite D call. V was pared by 1 base and J by 0 bases, with 7 bases between. This CDR3 has 15 amino acids. Looked up from germline, CDR1 is MDHEN and CDR2 is SYDVKM. The CDR3 region has the DNA TGTGCCAGCAGTTTATACACAGATAGCAATCAGCCCCAGCATTTT. It specifies CASSLYTDSNQPQHF.

The chain has TRBV6-1 and TRBJ2-7; 9 bases map to TRBD1. In germline, CDR1 is MNHNS, CDR2 SASEGT. The CDR3 totals 13 residues. The junction had 5 bases not matched to a gene; V was cut back by 5 bases and J by 6 bases. In DNA form, the CDR3 reads TGTGCCAGCAGTAAGGGACAGGGCGTCGAGCAGTACTTC. Its translation: CASSKGQGVEQYF.

This clone was detected only once. The rearrangement joins TRBV2 to TRBJ1-2, with D possibly matching TRBD1 (5 bases). CDR3 length equals 15 residues. The V gene's germline CDR1 is SNHLY and CDR2 FYNNEI. V was trimmed by 7 bases and J by 2 bases, leaving 17 bases between them. CDR3 sequence reads: CASIGDPGLNYGYTF. CDR3 coding DNA: TGTGCCAGCATAGGTGACCCGGGACTCAACTATGGCTACACCTTC.

To note about this clone: The same CDR3 can be traced to other DNA sequences in this sample. The gene calls are TRBV2 and TRBJ1-1, with D uncertain. Trimming stripped 3 bases from V and 0 bases from J, with 5 bases between. The CDR3 has 13 amino acids. Germline CDR1 is SNHLY and CDR2 is FYNNEI. CDR3 bases: TGTGCCAGCAGTGAGGGGTTGAACACTGAAGCTTTCTTT. Its protein is CASSEGLNTEAFF.

The V call is TRBV30, the J call TRBJ1-1, with D hard to call. Trimming shortened V by 4 bases and J by 3 bases, and 12 bases separated the two germline ends. CDR1 is GTSNPN, CDR2 SVGIG, per germline (reference sequence). CDR3 size: 13 residues. The CDR3 spells CAWTSTPDTEAFF. CDR3 in DNA: TGTGCCTGGACAAGTACACCCGACACTGAAGCTTTCTTT.

V is TRBV2 and J is TRBJ1-5; possible D gene TRBD1, 6 bases. Germline CDR1 and CDR2: SNHLY and FYNNEI. The CDR3 totals 16 residues. Trimming took 6 bases from V and 2 from J, leaving 17 bases between them. The CDR3 DNA follows: TGTGCCAGCAGCCCCCCCGCGGGGGCTGGCAATCAGCCCCAGCATTTT. Translated, it gives CASSPPAGAGNQPQHF.

This clone was detected a few times. This specimen includes other DNA sequences encoding the same CDR3. The rearrangement links TRBV27 to TRBJ1-1; no firm D call. V gave up 3 bases and J gave up 0 bases, with 5 bases separating them. This CDR3 has 13 residues. Germline V gene sequence: CDR1 MNHEY, CDR2 SMNVEV (reference sequence). In nucleotides, the CDR3 is TGTGCCAGCAGTTTTGGGTTGAACACTGAAGCTTTCTTT. This codes for CASSFGLNTEAFF.

This chain joins TRBV4-1 and TRBJ1-4; D may be TRBD1 (5 bases). Germline CDR1 reads MGHRA; CDR2 reads YSYEKL. CDR3 length equals 16 residues. Trimming shortened V by 6 bases and J by 10 bases, and 24 bases separated the two germline ends. This CDR3 is CASRGQRTDLWGKLFF. In DNA, the CDR3 is TGCGCCAGCAGGGGGCAGAGGACCGACCTTTGGGGAAAACTGTTTTTT.

The rearrangement uses TRBV15 and TRBJ2-3; D not certain. The germline V gene encodes CDR1 LNHNV and CDR2 YYDKDF (reference sequence). The CDR3 has 17 residues. V gave up 3 bases and J gave up 4 bases, with 20 bases separating them. DNA for the CDR3: TGTGCCACCAGCAGTACCCCGTTGGACCCTTTGGCAGATACGCAGTATTTT. This sequence encodes CATSSTPLDPLADTQYF.

The V call is TRBV10-2, the J call TRBJ1-2; 7 bases align to TRBD1. CDR1 WSHSY and CDR2 SAAADI come from the germline V gene. Trimming took 0 bases from V and 0 from J; bases not matched to a gene: 4. CDR3 size: 16 residues. CDR3 protein: CASSESSGGTNYGYTF. As DNA, the CDR3 is TGCGCCAGCAGTGAGTCGTCAGGGGGGACTAACTATGGCTACACCTTC.